A selection of T cell receptor beta chains follows, all from one sample in a study of blood T cell repertoires in COVID-19. The method was immunoSEQ multiplex PCR; TCRdb's version includes in-frame clones alone and lacks a portion of them. The data show around 20,000 clones, with about 87% seen just once and 5% held by the top ten. The specimen sequenced was PBMCs or T cells enriched from blood (not recorded which). The receptors originated from a woman aged 25 to 45 who had recovered from COVID-19. CDR3s include the opening cysteine and the closing phenylalanine or tryptophan. D genes are given only for firm matches. Clone size appears in some rows only: once, few, many, or a class for an expanded clone.

D | J | V | size | DNA | CDR3
TRBD1 | TRBJ1-5 | TRBV29-1 | . | TGCAGGGTGACAGGGGGCAGGAATCAGCCCCAGCATTTT | CRVTGGRNQPQHF
. | TRBJ1-2 | TRBV13 | . | TGTGCCAGCAGCCGCGACAGTTTCTATGGCTACACCTTC | CASSRDSFYGYTF
. | TRBJ2-7 | TRBV21-1 | . | TGTGCCAGCAGCAAATACAAAACGGGAAACTCCTACGAGCAGTACTTC | CASSKYKTGNSYEQYF
. | TRBJ1-4 | TRBV28 | . | TGTGCCAGCAGTTCCTCGCCGGGACATCTGAATGAAAAACTGTTTTTT | CASSSSPGHLNEKLFF
TRBD1 | TRBJ1-6 | TRBV5-1 | . | TGCGCCAGCAGCGGGACAGGGAAATCTAATTCACCCCTCCACTTT | CASSGTGKSNSPLHF
. | TRBJ1-2 | TRBV4-3 | once | TGCGCCAGCAGCCAAGATGTCGCGGGGGGTTTTAACTATGGCTACACCTTC | CASSQDVAGGFNYGYTF
. | TRBJ1-1 | TRBV30 | . | TGTGCCTGGAGTGTACGGCGGGTCTGGGCCGGCACTGAAGCTTTCTTT | CAWSVRRVWAGTEAFF
. | TRBJ1-1 | TRBV30 | once | TGTGCCTGGAGAGGCCACCAGGGGATCACTGAAGCTTTCTTT | CAWRGHQGITEAFF
TRBD2 | TRBJ2-5 | TRBV30 | . | TGTGCCTGGAGTGTACTAGCGGGGGGCCGGTTGGGGACCCAGTACTTC | CAWSVLAGGRLGTQYF
TRBD1 | TRBJ2-7 | TRBV4-1 | . | TGCGCCAGCAGCCAAGATCTGGGGACAGGGTCCTACGAGCAGTACTTC | CASSQDLGTGSYEQYF
. | TRBJ1-2 | TRBV12-2 | . | TGTGCAAGTCGCTTGGGGGGGGCCAAAGGCTACACCTTC | CASRLGGAKGYTF